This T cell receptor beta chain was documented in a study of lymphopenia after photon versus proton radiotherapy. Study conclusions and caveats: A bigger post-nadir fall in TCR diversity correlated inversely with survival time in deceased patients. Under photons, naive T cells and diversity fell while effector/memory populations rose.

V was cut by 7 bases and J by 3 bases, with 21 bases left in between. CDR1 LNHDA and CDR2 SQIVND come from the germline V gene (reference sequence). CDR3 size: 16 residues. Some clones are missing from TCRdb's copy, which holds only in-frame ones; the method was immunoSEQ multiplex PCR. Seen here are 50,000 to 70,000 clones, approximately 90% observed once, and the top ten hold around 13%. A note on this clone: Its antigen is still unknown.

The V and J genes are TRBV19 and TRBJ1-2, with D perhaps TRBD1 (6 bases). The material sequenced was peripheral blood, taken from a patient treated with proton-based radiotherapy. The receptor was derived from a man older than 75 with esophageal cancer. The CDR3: CASKERGADLYYGYTF. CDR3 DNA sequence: TGTGCCAGTAAGGAAAGGGGGGCTGATCTTTACTATGGCTACACCTTC.